The TCR beta chain described here comes from a study of T cells in Graves' hyperthyroidism and ophthalmopathy. The wider study: Initial diagnosis, before any treatment, was when peripheral blood was collected.

From germline, CDR1 is DFQATT and CDR2 SNEGSKA (reference sequence). Trimming removed 0 bases from V and 4 bases from J; junction bases left unmatched: 3. CDR3 length: 14 residues. It was uncontrolled infection, other autoimmune disease, pregnancy or lactation that excluded patients. Study findings and constraints: Ophthalmopathy was predicted by the model a median of 6.5 months ahead of onset.

This clonotype was picked up a small number of times. Its antigen is still unknown. Regions amplified from RNA transcripts were the TCR beta CDR3 regions. The primer set for the first-round RT-PCR of the TCR CDR3 was HTBI. TCRdb processed the multiplex PCR reads anew with MiXCR; each CDR3 protein has one entry. The sample lists 250,000 to 300,000 distinct CDR3 sequences, approximately 13% occurring once. The sequence came from a woman between 40 and 55 years old with Graves' hyperthyroidism. The chain is built from TRBV20-1 and TRBJ1-3, with 7 bases lining up with TRBD1. Input material: blood. The CDR3, as DNA: TGCAGTGCTAGAGACTCGACAGGGGGAAACACCATATATTTT. As protein: CSARDSTGGNTIYF.